What follows is one T cell receptor (beta chain) and its context. The donors, all healthy, were Caucasians living in Russia, aged about 6 to 95. No fewer than 7 million PBMCs went into each sample. Combining a sample-barcoded 5' primer with a J-beta primer mix, a second PCR ran for roughly 6 to 11 cycles. Every cDNA was tagged by a template-switch adaptor with 12 random nucleotides. TCRdb analysed the 5' RACE reads with MiXCR anew, one entry per CDR3 protein. The table lists fewer than 1.5 million distinct CDR3 sequences, roughly 40% of them singletons. Germline CDR1 LGHDT, CDR2 YNNKEL (reference sequence). After removal of 2 bases from V and 0 bases from J, the junction contained 11 bases not matched to a gene. The CDR3 has 19 amino acids. This specimen belongs to a study of blood T cells in healthy people across ages.

This chain connects TRBV3-1 to TRBJ2-5; 11 nucleotides agree with TRBD2. The specimen was blood. This receptor was taken from a woman younger than 30 in good health. The CDR3 DNA reads TGTGCCAGCAGCCAATCGTATTTGTGGGGACTAGCGGACCAAGAGACCCAGTACTTC. Its translation: CASSQSYLWGLADQETQYF.